The rows below give T cell receptor beta chains drawn from one sample of a study of shared clonotypes between healthy human individuals. Clones were read by immunoSEQ multiplex PCR, and TCRdb kept only the in-frame ones, dropping some. The sample contains roughly 2.2 million clones, under 95% of which appear only once. The sample was naive CD4+ T cells from PBMCs. The receptors stem from a man aged 18-30 years in good health. Some clones in this sample may be carry-over from other donors' samples. The CDR3 runs from the conserved cysteine through the conserved F or W. Fields, in order: J gene, V gene, CDR3 protein.

TRBJ1-1 | TRBV28 | CASRSQDTEAFF
TRBJ2-2 | TRBV14 | CASSQGTSGRWANTGELFF
TRBJ2-2 | TRBV2 | CASSEQGAATGELFF
TRBJ2-5 | TRBV28 | CASSPGQGGTQYF
TRBJ2-5 | TRBV14 | CASSQDPRRRSRREPQYF
TRBJ1-1 | TRBV10-1 | CASSEVQGRGNTEAFF
TRBJ2-6 | TRBV11-3 | CASSHRGRGANVLTF
TRBJ2-5 | TRBV18 | CASSTTSGDQETQYF
TRBJ2-2 | TRBV7-2 | CASSLAVGTGELFF
TRBJ2-7 | TRBV18 | CASSPPGTGLYEQYF
TRBJ2-7 | TRBV28 | CASSLGQGYEQYF
TRBJ2-5 | TRBV9 | CASSTRPQGGRETQYF
TRBJ2-3 | TRBV13 | CASSFQRVIRPDTQYF
TRBJ2-3 | TRBV6-4 | CASSDNFRTDTQYF
TRBJ2-5 | TRBV27 | CASSLSRRETQYF
TRBJ2-3 | TRBV6-4 | CASSVQGTPGDTQYF
TRBJ2-7 | TRBV27 | CASSLSLLASSYEQYF
TRBJ2-7 | TRBV18 | CASSPGVPSSEQYF
TRBJ2-1 | TRBV9 | CASSPHGTSYNEQFF
TRBJ2-1 | TRBV28 | CASSFPGARGVNFF
TRBJ2-4 | TRBV19 | CASSIDYAQNIQYF
TRBJ2-7 | TRBV19 | CASSSDRPPYEQYF
TRBJ2-2 | TRBV2 | CASRGTGGGGELFF
TRBJ2-3 | TRBV4-2 | CASSQDARREDTQYF
TRBJ1-4 | TRBV28 | CASSLGGSSEKLFF
TRBJ1-4 | TRBV25-1 | CASSEFQGRGDEKLFF
TRBJ2-7 | TRBV5-1 | CASSLGGGSNEQYF
TRBJ2-1 | TRBV5-1 | CASSFDGSSYNEQFF
TRBJ2-7 | TRBV5-4 | CASSTEVAYEQYF
TRBJ1-5 | TRBV4-3 | CASSQDVGASLGNQPQHF
TRBJ1-4 | TRBV30 | CAWSATGTNEKLFF
TRBJ2-1 | TRBV5-1 | CASSPTRQTYNEQFF
TRBJ1-5 | TRBV28 | CASSPTDPGGQPQHF
TRBJ1-2 | TRBV28 | CASSYQGDYGYTF
TRBJ1-2 | TRBV7-2 | CASSPTARRGYTF
TRBJ1-5 | TRBV7-2 | CASSPDRGREPQHF
TRBJ2-5 | TRBV7-9 | CASSLPYRGSGETQYF
TRBJ1-5 | TRBV6-1 | CASSRVQGNQPQHF
TRBJ2-7 | TRBV5-4 | CASSVNLARSSYEQYF
TRBJ1-6 | TRBV28 | CASEGTYNSPLHF
TRBJ2-2 | TRBV9 | CASSQPFGQPNTGELFF
TRBJ2-7 | TRBV28 | CASSLGGRSSYEQYF
TRBJ2-2 | TRBV7-9 | CASSAHPLTVTGELFF
TRBJ2-5 | TRBV7-9 | CASSLAGPWGSKKETQYF
TRBJ2-3 | TRBV28 | CASRVGGASTDTQYF
TRBJ1-3 | TRBV4-1 | CASSQVANRGGNTIYF